The subject of this entry is one T cell receptor (beta chain). The junction departs from germline at one end; a sequencing error may be responsible. The data belong to a study of T cells in tumors after PD-1 blockade. Sequenced by immunoSEQ multiplex PCR; TCRdb stores in-frame clones only, minus some. Altogether roughly 25,000 clones are present, 80% to 85% being singletons, with the ten largest covering around 12%. This CDR3 contains 17 residues. Per the germline V gene, CDR1 is SSHAT and CDR2 is FNYEAQ (reference sequence). The material was PBMCs, obtained after anti-PD-1 treatment. The chain uses TRBV7-7 and TRBJ1-5; 12 bases fit TRBD1. This receptor was obtained from a human donor with basal cell carcinoma. The CDR3 sequence is CASSWGQGAADIQPQHF. CDR3 nucleotide sequence: TGTGCTAGCAGCTGGGGACAGGGGGCGGCTGACATTCAGCCCCAGCATTTT.